These 23 T cell receptor beta chains came from one sample sequenced in a study of cytomegalovirus exposure and HLA in healthy donors. It was with 60 Vbeta and 13 Jbeta primers that the PCR ran. Clones were read by immunoSEQ multiplex PCR, and TCRdb kept only the in-frame ones, dropping some. This sample has some 150,000 clones, with 73% found just once. Sequenced: PBMCs. Receptors originate from a human donor in good health.

This chain joins TRBV15 and TRBJ2-7, with TRBD2 matching 10 bases. Germline CDR1 LNHNV, CDR2 YYDKDF (reference sequence). Trimming removed 0 bases from V and 3 bases from J; junction bases left unmatched: 5. The length of the CDR3 is 16 residues. The CDR3 spells CATSREGGLAVYEQYF. CDR3 in DNA: TGTGCCACCAGCAGAGAGGGTGGACTAGCGGTCTACGAGCAGTACTTC.

The chain is built from TRBV6-1 and TRBJ1-2; no definite D call. V lost 1 base to trimming and J lost 8 bases, with 11 bases between them. This CDR3 is built from 13 residues. CDR1 is MNHNS, CDR2 SASEGT, per germline. DNA of the CDR3: TGTGCCAGCAGTGAAGGAAGGCAGGCCGGCTACACCTTC. Translating it yields CASSEGRQAGYTF.

The V call is TRBV5-4, the J call TRBJ1-2; unclear D gene. This CDR3 spans 15 amino acids. Trimming pared 0 bases from V and 3 bases from J, leaving 12 bases between. Germline-derived CDR1 and CDR2 are SGHNT and YYREEE (reference sequence). The CDR3 loop is CASSLGPTRDYGYTF. CDR3 in DNA: TGTGCCAGCAGCTTGGGACCCACTAGGGACTATGGCTACACCTTC.

The chain carries TRBV9 and TRBJ2-3, with D uncertain. Trimming stripped 6 bases from V and 1 base from J, with 12 bases between. CDR1 and CDR2 (germline): SGDLS, YYNGEE. The CDR3 totals 14 residues. The CDR3 spells CASNPSWRTDTQYF. As DNA, the CDR3 is TGTGCCAGCAACCCTAGTTGGCGCACAGATACGCAGTATTTT.

There are a few counts of this clone. J is TRBJ2-7 and V is TRBV5-6; a weak D match, TRBD1 (6 bases). The CDR3 extends over 13 amino acids. From germline, CDR1 is SGHDT and CDR2 YYEEEE. V was pared by 4 bases and J by 0 bases, with 8 bases between. The chain's CDR3 is CASSPDSSYEQYF. Here the CDR3 DNA reads TGTGCCAGCAGCCCGGACAGCTCCTACGAGCAGTACTTC.

This clone has a handful of counts. This chain joins TRBV5-5 and TRBJ1-2; maybe TRBD1 (6 bases). Trimming removed 4 bases at V and 4 bases at J, with 14 bases between. In germline, CDR1 is SGHKS, CDR2 YYEKEE (reference sequence). This CDR3 region has 14 residues. This CDR3 reads CASSTKQGAYGYTF. Written as DNA, the CDR3 is TGTGCCAGCAGCACGAAACAGGGTGCCTATGGCTACACCTTC.

The V call is TRBV28, the J call TRBJ2-3; TRBD2 matches 10 bases. This CDR3 has 14 residues. Trimming cost V 7 bases and J 4 bases; bases outside gene matches: 5. Germline V lookup: CDR1 MDHEN, CDR2 SYDVKM. The CDR3 region has the DNA TGTGCCAGCAATAGCGGGGGGCAACCAGATACGCAGTATTTT. It translates to CASNSGGQPDTQYF.

V is TRBV6-1 and J is TRBJ1-2, with TRBD1 identical over 9 bases. After removal of 4 bases from V and 1 base from J, the junction contained 10 bases not matched to a gene. This CDR3 region has 17 residues. Germline CDR1 and CDR2: MNHNS and SASEGT. The CDR3: CASSGRQGEEGNYGYTF. The CDR3 nucleotides read TGTGCCAGCAGTGGGCGACAGGGGGAGGAGGGTAACTATGGCTACACCTTC.

The chain links TRBV7-9 to TRBJ2-7; 10 nucleotides match TRBD2. Germline CDR1 and CDR2: SEHNR and FQNEAQ (reference sequence). V was pared by 5 bases and J by 2 bases, with 6 bases of the junction left unmatched. The CDR3 covers 15 residues. This CDR3 reads CASSPRTSGTYEQYF. In DNA, the CDR3 is TGTGCCAGCAGCCCACGGACTAGCGGTACCTACGAGCAGTACTTC.

This chain connects TRBV5-1 to TRBJ2-3; D perhaps matches TRBD2 (6 bases). Germline-derived CDR1 and CDR2 are SGHRS and YFSETQ. Trimming stripped 6 bases from V and 0 bases from J, with 14 bases between. This CDR3 has 15 residues. In nucleotides, the CDR3 is TGCGCCAGCAATGGCGGGGTCTCTAGCACAGATACGCAGTATTTT. Translated, it gives CASNGGVSSTDTQYF. Using reference TRBV5-1 and TRBJ2-3 for the parts outside the CDR3, the full variable domain is KAGVTQTPRYLIKTRGQQVTLSCSPISGHRSVSWYQQTPGQGLQFLFEYFSETQRNKGNFPGRFSGRQFSNSRSEMNVSTLELGDSALYLCASNGGVSSTDTQYFGPGTRLTVL.

The CDR3 DNA follows: TGTGCCAGCAGCTTAGAGGGGGACGAGCAGTACTTC. It specifies CASSLEGDEQYF. The chain employs TRBV7-9 and TRBJ2-7, with D maybe TRBD1 (6 bases). CDR3 length equals 12 residues. Trimming took 1 base from V and 5 from J, leaving 6 bases between them. Per germline, CDR1 SEHNR and CDR2 FQNEAQ (reference sequence).

V and J are TRBV5-5 and TRBJ1-3, with D hard to call. Trimming stripped 0 bases from V and 0 bases from J, with 10 bases between. This CDR3 contains 16 residues. Per germline, CDR1 SGHKS and CDR2 YYEKEE (reference sequence). CDR3: CASSLGGWSSGNTIYF. CDR3 DNA sequence: TGTGCCAGCAGCTTGGGCGGGTGGAGCTCTGGAAACACCATATATTTT.

The chain is built from TRBV7-3 and TRBJ2-1; 15 bases are a match to TRBD2. J lost 5 bases, V lost 2 bases, and 10 bases had no gene match. Germline values: CDR1 SGHTA, CDR2 FQGTGA. The CDR3 extends over 19 amino acids. CDR3 protein: CASSLDMPGTSGRNNEQFF. The DNA of the CDR3 is TGTGCCAGCAGCTTAGATATGCCGGGGACTAGCGGGAGGAACAATGAGCAGTTCTTC. The variable domain in full, with the rest retrieved from reference TRBV7-3 and TRBJ2-1, is GAGVSQTPSNKVTEKGKYVELRCDPISGHTALYWYRQSLGQGPEFLIYFQGTGAADDSGLPNDRFFAVRPEGSVSTLKIQRTERGDSAVYLCASSLDMPGTSGRNNEQFFGPGTRLTVL.

The chain is built from TRBV9 and TRBJ2-7, with TRBD1 matching 8 bases. J lost 4 bases, V lost 5 bases, and 2 bases had no gene match. Germline CDR1 SGDLS, CDR2 YYNGEE. The CDR3 runs 12 residues. CDR3 region: CASSGQGYEQYF. The DNA of the CDR3 is TGTGCCAGCAGTGGACAGGGATACGAGCAGTACTTC.

The rearrangement joins TRBV11-2 to TRBJ1-5, with a possible D match to TRBD1 (5 bases). Germline V lookup: CDR1 SGHAT, CDR2 FQNNGV. This CDR3 is built from 14 residues. V lost 4 bases and J 7 bases, leaving 14 bases between the germline ends. Written as DNA, the CDR3 is TGTGCCAGCAGCTGGGGACGGGGGGGACAGCCCCAGCATTTT. It specifies CASSWGRGGQPQHF. Using reference TRBV11-2 and TRBJ1-5 for the parts outside the CDR3, the full variable domain is EAGVAQSPRYKIIEKRQSVAFWCNPISGHATLYWYQQILGQGPKLLIQFQNNGVVDDSQLPKDRFSAERLKGVDSTLKIQPAKLEDSAVYLCASSWGRGGQPQHFGDGTRLSIL.

The gene calls are TRBV5-4 and TRBJ2-7; D possibly corresponds to TRBD2 (6 bases). The CDR3 covers 14 residues. Germline CDR1 SGHNT, CDR2 YYREEE (reference sequence). V gave up 4 bases and J gave up 3 bases, with 14 bases separating them. The CDR3 DNA reads TGTGCCAGCAGCCCATCCGGGAGTAGCTACGAGCAGTACTTC. Its protein is CASSPSGSSYEQYF.

In this sample, this clone turned up a few times. The CDR3 reads CASSLGLAGPTDTQYF. The CDR3 DNA is TGTGCCAGCAGCTTAGGACTAGCGGGGCCCACAGATACGCAGTATTTT. J is TRBJ2-3 and V is TRBV7-6, with 11 bases matching TRBD2. In germline, CDR1 is SGHVS, CDR2 FNYEAQ. Trimming at V came to 1 base and at J to 2 bases, leaving 2 bases not matched to a gene. This CDR3 comprises 16 residues.

CDR3 bases: TGTGCCAGCAGTATCGACTCAACCGGCGGCTACACCTTC. Protein product: CASSIDSTGGYTF. V and J are TRBV25-1 and TRBJ1-2; unclear D gene. Trimming shortened V by 5 bases and J by 8 bases, and 15 bases separated the two germline ends. Germline V gives CDR1 MGHDK, CDR2 SYGVNS. CDR3 length equals 13 residues.

J is TRBJ2-1 and V is TRBV2; 13 positions agree with TRBD2. This CDR3 spans 15 amino acids. Germline V CDR1 and CDR2: SNHLY, FYNNEI. Germline trimming cut 5 bases from V and 7 bases from J; bases unmatched to any gene: 5. The CDR3 loop is CASSLLAGGLNEQFF. For the CDR3, the DNA is TGTGCCAGCAGTCTACTAGCGGGAGGGCTTAATGAGCAGTTCTTC.

This sequence joins TRBV4-1 and TRBJ2-7, with 8 bases matching TRBD1. CDR1 and CDR2 (germline): MGHRA, YSYEKL. V was pared by 3 bases and J by 3 bases, with 4 bases of the junction left unmatched. The CDR3 contains 14 residues. The CDR3 region is CASSQRTGLYEQYF. CDR3 bases: TGCGCCAGCAGCCAGCGGACAGGGCTCTACGAGCAGTACTTC.

The V and J genes are TRBV5-1 and TRBJ1-4; D is unclear. Trimming stripped 2 bases from V and 4 bases from J, with 15 bases between. This CDR3 is built from 16 residues. Per the germline V gene, CDR1 is SGHRS and CDR2 is YFSETQ. The CDR3 bases are TGCGCCAGCAGCTTCCGGGGTGAGGGTCTTAATGAAAAACTGTTTTTT. This gives the protein CASSFRGEGLNEKLFF. Complete variable domain (other parts from reference TRBV5-1 and TRBJ1-4): KAGVTQTPRYLIKTRGQQVTLSCSPISGHRSVSWYQQTPGQGLQFLFEYFSETQRNKGNFPGRFSGRQFSNSRSEMNVSTLELGDSALYLCASSFRGEGLNEKLFFGSGTQLSVL.

The genes are TRBV28 and TRBJ1-2; D is ambiguous. This CDR3 has 13 amino acids. CDR1 is MDHEN and CDR2 is SYDVKM in the germline V gene. Between the trimmed V and J ends, which lost 6 bases and 4 bases, there was a span of 12 bases. The CDR3 loop is CASSPNGLYGYTF. The CDR3 coding sequence is TGTGCCAGCAGCCCCAATGGGCTCTATGGCTACACCTTC.

The rearrangement joins TRBV6-1 to TRBJ1-1; D is undetermined. In germline, CDR1 is MNHNS, CDR2 SASEGT. This CDR3 comprises 13 residues. Trimming left V 3 bases short and J 1 base short, with 6 bases between. This CDR3 reads CASSETRNTEAFF. For the CDR3, the DNA is TGTGCCAGCAGTGAGACAAGGAACACTGAAGCTTTCTTT.